This record looks at one TCR beta chain sequence and its context. Its antigen is unknown. The data were obtained in a study of T cell responses to AZD1222 COVID-19 vaccine. Study-wide results and caveats: At 160-218 and 743-854, vaccine-associated CD4 TCRs were dominant, and they spanned spike. No repertoire was sampled before or during the peak T cell response, only after it. Just a handful of people given AZD1222 tested seropositive at baseline. The donor group comprised mostly white British people and more females; the analysis possibly underestimated clonal diversity.

Sequencing used immunoSEQ multiplex PCR; TCRdb keeps in-frame clones, though not all of them. The table records around 150,000 clones, 88% of them present only once. From germline, CDR1 is MNHEY and CDR2 SVGAGI. The V end lost 6 bases, the J end lost 9 bases, and 15 bases lay between the germline ends. This CDR3 has 14 residues. Source: peripheral blood, taken 28 days after the second AZD1222 dose. This receptor was identified in an adult who received the AZD1222 COVID-19 vaccine. The chain has TRBV6-5 and TRBJ1-6, with D perhaps matching TRBD1 (6 bases). As DNA, the CDR3 is TGTGCCAGCAGCATGACAGGTGGGAGTTCACCCCTCCACTTT. Its translation: CASSMTGGSSPLHF.